What follows describes a single T cell receptor (beta chain). Its antigen remains unidentified. PCR employed 60 Vbeta and 13 Jbeta primers. Some clones are missing from TCRdb's copy, which holds only in-frame ones; the method was immunoSEQ multiplex PCR. The sample includes roughly 160,000 clones, approximately 80% of them seen just once. The CDR3 has 13 residues. V lost 1 base to trimming and J lost 9 bases, with 10 bases between them. The germline V gene encodes CDR1 SGHDN and CDR2 FVKESK. The data derive from a study of cytomegalovirus exposure and HLA in healthy donors. Broader study findings: It is likely that the observed cluster of highly shared sequence variants was a sequencing artifact. Prediction of most subjects' HLA-A and HLA-B alleles by TCR beta sequences was reportedly accurate. In an earlier analysis, most TCR beta V segments were productive about 87% or about 30% of the time.

The sequencing input was PBMCs. The gene calls are TRBV14 and TRBJ1-3, with D possibly matching TRBD1 (5 bases). The source is a man between 18 and 29 years old in good health and CMV-seropositive. CDR3 DNA sequence: TGTGCCAGCAGCCAAGTACTCGGGGGCACCATATATTTT. Translated, it gives CASSQVLGGTIYF.